The 29 T cell receptor beta chains in this list originate from one sample, sequenced in a study of T cell repertoires in cytomegalovirus infection. TCRdb itself ran the reads through MiXCR, one entry per CDR3 protein. This sample carries approximately 71,000 distinct CDR3 sequences, 4% of them seen once, and the ten largest clones take around a fifth. The sequencing sample was made of PBMCs. These receptors came from a human donor in good health (CMV status not recorded). Some clones in this sample may be carry-over from other donors' samples.

The sample holds many counts of this clonotype. J is TRBJ1-5 and V is TRBV28, with D unclear. The CDR3 consists of 15 residues. From germline, CDR1 is MDHEN and CDR2 SYDVKM. V gave up 3 bases and J gave up 7 bases, with 16 bases separating them. The CDR3 coding sequence is TGTGCCAGCAGTTTCCGAGGGCGCGACGGACAGCCCCAGCATTTT. This gives the protein CASSFRGRDGQPQHF.

This clonotype was counted many times. V usage is TRBV28 and J usage is TRBJ2-4, with TRBD1 as a possible D gene (5 bases). Germline values: CDR1 MDHEN, CDR2 SYDVKM. The CDR3 is made up of 15 amino acids. Between the trimmed V and J ends, which lost 3 bases and 0 bases, there was a span of 9 bases. The chain's CDR3 is CASSFPGQAKNIQYF. DNA of the CDR3: TGTGCCAGCAGTTTTCCAGGGCAAGCCAAAAACATTCAGTACTTC.

This clonotype appeared many times. The chain joins TRBV7-8 to TRBJ1-5; D ambiguous. This CDR3 comprises 13 residues. Looked up from germline, CDR1 is SGHVS and CDR2 is FQNEAQ. V dropped 5 bases and J dropped 7 bases, with 12 bases sitting between them. This CDR3 reads CASSPRPGQPQHF. The CDR3 DNA follows: TGTGCCAGCAGCCCCCGTCCGGGGCAGCCCCAGCATTTT.

This clonotype was picked up many times. CDR3 loop: CASSLGGGAGNTIYF. In DNA form, the CDR3 reads TGTGCCAGCAGTCTCGGAGGAGGGGCTGGAAACACCATATATTTT. V is TRBV12-3 or TRBV12-4 and J is TRBJ1-3; tentatively, D is TRBD1 (5 bases). With 5 bases removed from V and 2 bases from J, the gap between germline ends came to 13 bases. The CDR3 loop spans 15 amino acids.

This clonotype was seen at least ten times. The gene calls are TRBV7-2 and TRBJ1-4, with no clear D. In germline, CDR1 is SGHTA, CDR2 FQGNSA. The CDR3 covers 13 residues. The V gene lost 6 bases and the J gene lost 8 bases, with 13 bases spanning the gap. The CDR3 DNA reads TGTGCCAGCAGTACTAGCACTGGAGAAAAACTGTTTTTT. This codes for CASSTSTGEKLFF.

This clonotype was picked up many times. The rearrangement uses TRBV7-8 and TRBJ2-2, with D tentatively TRBD2 (5 bases). V was cut by 0 bases and J by 6 bases, with 14 bases left in between. Looked up from germline, CDR1 is SGHVS and CDR2 is FQNEAQ. The CDR3 covers 16 residues. CDR3 DNA sequence: TGTGCCAGCAGCTTAGCGGGAGTGGGAGTAGCCGGGGAGCTGTTTTTT. Its protein is CASSLAGVGVAGELFF.

The table lists this clonotype with many counts. The V call is TRBV10-3, the J call TRBJ1-2, with unresolved D. Trimming cost V 4 bases and J 3 bases, with 12 bases left between them. The CDR3 is 14 residues long. Germline-derived CDR1 and CDR2 are ENHRY and SYGVKD. CDR3: CAISGPGIDYGYTF. In DNA, the CDR3 is TGTGCCATCAGTGGCCCCGGGATCGACTATGGCTACACCTTC.

This clonotype was recorded at least ten times. This chain uses TRBV7-2 with TRBJ2-1, with 9 bases lining up with TRBD2. The length of the CDR3 is 16 residues. After removal of 5 bases from V and 4 bases from J, the junction contained 9 bases not matched to a gene. Germline lookup yields CDR1 SGHTA and CDR2 FQGNSA. The CDR3 DNA is TGTGCCAGCAGCGGACAAGCGGGGGGACTATACAATGAGCAGTTCTTC. The encoded protein is CASSGQAGGLYNEQFF.

This clonotype was picked up many times. V usage is TRBV10-3 and J usage is TRBJ2-3; D is unclear. V was cut by 8 bases and J by 2 bases, with 8 bases left in between. From germline, CDR1 is ENHRY and CDR2 SYGVKD. The CDR3 runs 12 residues. CDR3 nucleotide sequence: TGTGCCATCTCGCAGTCCACAGATACGCAGTATTTT. Translated, it gives CAISQSTDTQYF.

This clonotype occurred many times. This rearrangement joins TRBV12-3 or TRBV12-4 to TRBJ2-1, with TRBD2 matching 10 bases. The V segment lost 6 bases and the J segment 6 bases; nucleotides outside the gene matches: 8. This CDR3 is built from 15 residues. CDR3 region: CASSSLAGVLNEQFF. The CDR3 region has the DNA TGTGCCAGCAGCTCCCTAGCGGGAGTACTCAATGAGCAGTTCTTC.

In its sample, this clonotype was seen many times. CDR3 in DNA: TGTGCCAGCACCCAGAACTATAATTCACCCCTCCACTTT. It translates to CASTQNYNSPLHF. This chain joins TRBV2 and TRBJ1-6; D is unresolved. Per the germline V gene, CDR1 is SNHLY and CDR2 is FYNNEI. This CDR3 has 13 residues. The V and J ends lost 7 bases and 3 bases respectively, with 7 bases between them.

This clonotype was counted many times. V is TRBV7-2 and J is TRBJ1-1; tentative D call: TRBD1 (6 bases). Germline V gives CDR1 SGHTA, CDR2 FQGNSA. The germline V and J ends were trimmed by 0 bases and 1 base, with 9 bases remaining between them. This CDR3 is built from 15 residues. The CDR3 nucleotides are TGTGCCAGCAGCTTAGCGGGGGGCGGGAACACTGAAGCTTTCTTT. Its protein product is CASSLAGGGNTEAFF.

Ten or more counts support this clonotype. CDR3 bases: TGTGCCAGCAGCTTAGGAATCGGGCAGCCCCAGCATTTT. Amino acids: CASSLGIGQPQHF. This chain uses TRBV7-2 with TRBJ1-5, with D unclear. From germline, CDR1 is SGHTA and CDR2 FQGNSA. Between the trimmed V and J ends, which lost 1 base and 7 bases, there was a span of 8 bases. The CDR3 spans 13 residues.

This clonotype was seen repeatedly, ten times or more. V and J are TRBV7-2 and TRBJ2-7, with D perhaps being TRBD1 or TRBD2 (5 bases each). Per germline, CDR1 SGHTA and CDR2 FQGNSA. V lost 2 bases and J 6 bases, leaving 8 bases between the germline ends. CDR3 length: 12 amino acids. CDR3 amino acids: CASSLNGAEQYF. The CDR3 nucleotides are TGTGCCAGCAGCTTAAACGGGGCCGAGCAGTACTTC.

The J gene is TRBJ1-1, the V gene TRBV18; D is perhaps TRBD1 (5 bases). In germline, CDR1 is KGHSH, CDR2 LQKENI. The CDR3 contains 14 residues. V lost 0 bases and J lost 7, with 12 bases in between. For the CDR3, the DNA is TGTGCCAGCTCACCACCTCAGGGAGGGATTGAAGCTTTCTTT. Its translation is CASSPPQGGIEAFF.

Notes on this clonotype: A read error may be the cause here, since a much bigger clone is one base away. The V and J genes are TRBV5-4 and TRBJ1-1, with a possible D match to TRBD1 (6 bases). From germline, CDR1 is SGHNT and CDR2 YYREEE (reference sequence). This CDR3 has 14 residues. In DNA form, the CDR3 reads TGTGCCAGCAGCGGTGAGCAGGGGAGAACTGCAGCTTTCTTT. It translates to CASSGEQGRTAAFF.

This clonotype was seen just once. At one end the junction does not follow the germline gene, possibly because of a read error. V gene TRBV5-4 combines with J gene TRBJ2-2, with D possibly matching TRBD2 (5 bases). Per the germline V gene, CDR1 is SGHNT and CDR2 is YYREEE (reference sequence). CDR3 length equals 14 residues. The CDR3 loop is CASSSDGNTGELLF. CDR3 sequence (DNA): TGTGCCAGCAGTTCAGACGGGAACACCGGGGAGCTGCTTTTT.

This clonotype was observed many times. The chain couples TRBV7-2 to TRBJ2-3; 8 nucleotides match TRBD2. Germline CDR1 SGHTA, CDR2 FQGNSA. With 4 bases clipped from V and 4 bases from J, the junction kept 7 bases outside the gene matches. CDR3 length equals 15 residues. CDR3 amino acids: CASSSQAGVADTQYF. CDR3 DNA: TGTGCCAGCAGCTCACAAGCGGGAGTAGCAGATACGCAGTATTTT. Together with reference TRBV7-2 and TRBJ2-3, the CDR3 gives the full variable domain: GAGVSQSPSNKVTEKGKDVELRCDPISGHTALYWYRQSLGQGLEFLIYFQGNSAPDKSGLPSDRFSAERTGGSVSTLTIQRTQQEDSAVYLCASSSQAGVADTQYFGPGTRLTVL.

This clonotype occurred many times. The rearrangement links TRBV7-2 to TRBJ2-7; the match to TRBD1 covers 9 bases. There are 15 residues in the CDR3. Losses at the gene ends were 1 base for V and 2 bases for J; bases not matched to a gene: 3. CDR1 SGHTA and CDR2 FQGNSA come from the germline V gene. In DNA, the CDR3 is TGTGCCAGCAGCTTAGGAACAGGGGGCCCCTACGAGCAGTACTTC. It encodes CASSLGTGGPYEQYF.

This clonotype was counted at least ten times. The rearrangement joins TRBV7-2 to TRBJ1-1, with 7 bases matching TRBD1. The germline V gene encodes CDR1 SGHTA and CDR2 FQGNSA. Germline trimming cut 0 bases from V and 6 bases from J; bases unmatched to any gene: 7. The CDR3 extends over 15 amino acids. This CDR3 is CASSLAGGPGAEAFF. The CDR3 DNA reads as TGTGCCAGCAGCTTAGCAGGGGGCCCAGGGGCTGAAGCTTTCTTT.

This clonotype was seen ten or more times. V is TRBV7-2 and J is TRBJ2-3, with TRBD1 matching 8 bases. V lost 4 bases to trimming and J lost 0 bases; unmatched junction nucleotides: 3. Germline assignment: CDR1 SGHTA and CDR2 FQGNSA. This CDR3 has 15 residues. CDR3 sequence reads: CASSSRTGSTDTQYF. CDR3 DNA sequence: TGTGCCAGCAGCTCGAGGACAGGGAGCACAGATACGCAGTATTTT.

At least ten counts were recorded for this clonotype. The CDR3 loop is CASSLGRPVGEQYF. CDR3 nucleotide sequence: TGTGCCAGCAGCTTAGGCCGACCGGTTGGCGAGCAGTACTTC. The chain is built from TRBV7-2 and TRBJ2-7; no reliable D call. The CDR3 is 14 residues long. The germline V gene has CDR1 SGHTA and CDR2 FQGNSA. V lost 1 base, J lost 6 bases, and 13 bases lay in between. The full variable domain, completed using reference TRBV7-2 and TRBJ2-7, is GAGVSQSPSNKVTEKGKDVELRCDPISGHTALYWYRQSLGQGLEFLIYFQGNSAPDKSGLPSDRFSAERTGGSVSTLTIQRTQQEDSAVYLCASSLGRPVGEQYFGPGTRLTVT.

This clonotype was found many times. The chain links TRBV7-8 to TRBJ2-2, with D perhaps TRBD1 (6 bases). Trimming removed 0 bases from V and 6 bases from J, with 11 bases in between. Germline lookup yields CDR1 SGHVS and CDR2 FQNEAQ. This CDR3 comprises 15 residues. CDR3 sequence: CASSLARGSPGELFF. CDR3 bases: TGTGCCAGCAGCTTAGCGAGGGGGAGCCCCGGGGAGCTGTTTTTT.

This clonotype was found many times. V gene TRBV30 combines with J gene TRBJ2-7; D gene unclear. V was clipped by 1 base and J by 7 bases, with 8 bases between them. Looked up from germline, CDR1 is GTSNPN and CDR2 is SVGIG (reference sequence). CDR3 length: 11 residues. The chain's CDR3 is CAWSASREQYF. The CDR3 coding sequence is TGTGCCTGGAGTGCGAGTCGGGAGCAGTACTTC.

This clonotype was detected many times. This chain connects TRBV20-1 to TRBJ2-3; TRBD2 matches at 9 bases. Looked up from germline, CDR1 is DFQATT and CDR2 is SNEGSKA (reference sequence). The V and J ends lost 8 bases and 4 bases, in that order; junction bases with no gene match: 16. The CDR3 is 16 amino acids. Here the CDR3 reads CSTSIGGVAGADTQYF. The CDR3 DNA reads as TGCAGTACCTCGATCGGAGGGGTAGCGGGAGCAGATACGCAGTATTTT.

In this sample, this clonotype turned up many times. The chain recombines TRBV18 with TRBJ2-1; 8 nucleotides agree with TRBD1. Germline V gene data show CDR1 as KGHSH and CDR2 as LQKENI. V lost 6 bases and J lost 5; bases outside the gene matches: 9. This CDR3 region has 15 residues. The chain's CDR3 is CASSVGTGSHNEQFF. CDR3 nucleotides: TGTGCCAGCTCCGTAGGGACAGGTAGCCACAATGAGCAGTTCTTC.

This clonotype was observed at least ten times. The rearrangement uses TRBV7-2 and TRBJ2-5, with TRBD2 identical over 9 bases. Germline lookup yields CDR1 SGHTA and CDR2 FQGNSA. After removal of 0 bases from V and 4 bases from J, the junction contained 6 bases not matched to a gene. The CDR3 is 16 amino acids. DNA for the CDR3: TGTGCCAGCAGCTTAGCTGCTAGCGGGATTTCAGAGACCCAGTACTTC. Its translation: CASSLAASGISETQYF.

This clonotype was seen many times. This sequence joins TRBV6-5 and TRBJ1-6, with D maybe TRBD1 (5 bases). This CDR3 has 14 amino acids. Trimming removed 10 bases from V and 5 bases from J, with 15 bases in between. Germline V gene lookup returns CDR1 MNHEY and CDR2 SVGAGI. DNA of the CDR3: TGTGCCACCCAAGCCGAGACAGATAATTCACCCCTCCACTTT. Amino acids: CATQAETDNSPLHF.

The sample holds many counts of this clonotype. V and J are TRBV7-2 and TRBJ1-1; 9 bases are a match to TRBD1. CDR3 length: 14 amino acids. J was trimmed by 5 bases and V by 8 bases; bases with no gene match: 9. Germline values: CDR1 SGHTA, CDR2 FQGNSA. The CDR3 spells CASSTGGFVTEAFF. The CDR3 DNA follows: TGTGCCAGCTCAACAGGGGGCTTCGTAACTGAAGCTTTCTTT.